These 3 T cell receptor beta chains were all obtained from the same sample, sequenced in a study of cytomegalovirus exposure and HLA in healthy donors. PCR used 60 Vbeta primers and 13 Jbeta primers. The data were produced by immunoSEQ multiplex PCR, yet TCRdb's version contains in-frame clones alone and is incomplete. Of some 150,000 clones listed, approximately 80% were seen once; the top ten hold approximately 1.5%. The specimen sequenced was PBMCs. The receptor set was obtained from a woman under 30 in good health and CMV-seronegative.

This clone occurred a few times. The chain couples TRBV5-4 to TRBJ2-6; TRBD1 might be the D (6 bases). V dropped 0 bases and J dropped 2 bases, with 12 bases sitting between them. This CDR3 region has 17 residues. Germline V lookup: CDR1 SGHNT, CDR2 YYREEE (reference sequence). The CDR3 bases are TGTGCCAGCAGCTTGGCGAAGGGGGAAACTGGGGCCAACGTCCTGACTTTC. Protein sequence: CASSLAKGETGANVLTF.

The chain uses TRBV18 and TRBJ1-2; no clear D gene. In germline, CDR1 is KGHSH, CDR2 LQKENI. The CDR3 totals 13 residues. Trimming removed 6 bases from V and 4 bases from J, with 12 bases in between. The chain's CDR3 is CASSPPRGYGYTF. The CDR3 DNA is TGTGCCAGCTCCCCCCCGCGAGGCTATGGCTACACCTTC.

This chain joins TRBV6-1 and TRBJ1-2; no reliable D call. Germline lookup yields CDR1 MNHNS and CDR2 SASEGT. This CDR3 has 14 amino acids. The V gene lost 2 bases and the J gene lost 2 bases, with 9 bases spanning the gap. The CDR3 nucleotides are TGTGCCAGCAGTGAAAGTACCCAGAACTATGGCTACACCTTC. This encodes CASSESTQNYGYTF.